These 26 T cell receptor beta chains were all obtained from the same sample, sequenced in a study of identifying expanded T cells in peripheral blood. Generated by immunoSEQ multiplex PCR, the TCRdb table keeps only in-frame clones and is missing some. This sample yields 90,000 to 100,000 clones, of which over 75% are seen a single time; approximately 5.4% belongs to the top ten. Sequenced material: blood. The receptors were sampled from a person between 18 and 69 years old in good health.

The genes are TRBV11-2 and TRBJ2-1; 7 bases are shared with TRBD2. Germline lookup yields CDR1 SGHAT and CDR2 FQNNGV. This CDR3 spans 17 amino acids. V trimming: 5 bases; J trimming: 4 bases; junction bases outside the gene matches: 14. The CDR3 sequence is CASSLAGVAGNYNEQFF. CDR3 coding DNA: TGTGCCAGCAGCCTCGCGGGAGTAGCGGGTAATTACAATGAGCAGTTCTTC. Full variable domain (remainder filled in from reference TRBV11-2 and TRBJ2-1): EAGVAQSPRYKIIEKRQSVAFWCNPISGHATLYWYQQILGQGPKLLIQFQNNGVVDDSQLPKDRFSAERLKGVDSTLKIQPAKLEDSAVYLCASSLAGVAGNYNEQFFGPGTRLTVL.

The chain couples TRBV5-6 to TRBJ1-6, with D uncertain. V gave up 0 bases and J gave up 7 bases, with 11 bases separating them. This CDR3 spans 15 amino acids. Looked up from germline, CDR1 is SGHDT and CDR2 is YYEEEE. CDR3 nucleotides: TGTGCCAGCAGCTTGGGAGGCCCATCGAATTCACCCCTCCACTTT. Its protein is CASSLGGPSNSPLHF.

This clone was picked up many times. The chain joins TRBV6-1 to TRBJ1-1, with D possibly matching TRBD1 (6 bases). Germline V lookup: CDR1 MNHNS, CDR2 SASEGT. This CDR3 is 12 amino acids long. V was clipped by 7 bases and J by 7 bases, with 13 bases between them. The CDR3 reads CASTRGQGEAFF. The CDR3 DNA reads as TGTGCCAGCACCCGGGGGCAGGGTGAAGCTTTCTTT.

DNA for the CDR3: TGTGCCAGCAGTGGTAATCGTGGACATACTGGAAACACCATATATTTT. Amino acids: CASSGNRGHTGNTIYF. The chain has TRBV2 and TRBJ1-3, with D possibly being TRBD1 (5 bases). V dropped 4 bases and J dropped 2 bases, with 15 bases sitting between them. The CDR3 extends over 16 amino acids. The V gene's germline CDR1 is SNHLY and CDR2 FYNNEI.

This clone was observed a single time. CDR3 in amino acids: CATSRFVSTDTQYF. DNA of the CDR3: TGTGCCACCAGCCGCTTTGTGAGCACAGATACGCAGTATTTT. The chain joins TRBV15 to TRBJ2-3, with unresolved D. The CDR3 loop spans 14 amino acids. In germline, CDR1 is LNHNV, CDR2 YYDKDF (reference sequence). Deletions cut 5 bases from V and 0 bases from J, with 9 bases between.

This chain links TRBV19 with TRBJ1-1, with a possible D match to TRBD1 (5 bases). The CDR3 has 16 residues. V was pared by 3 bases and J by 1 base, with 15 bases between. Germline CDR1 and CDR2: LNHDA and SQIVND (reference sequence). CDR3 bases: TGTGCCAGTAGTATTATCGTGGGGGGGACGAACACTGAAGCTTTCTTT. Residues: CASSIIVGGTNTEAFF.

This rearrangement joins TRBV5-6 to TRBJ2-7; 9 bases match TRBD1. V trimming: 4 bases; J trimming: 4 bases; junction bases outside the gene matches: 3. Germline CDR1 SGHDT, CDR2 YYEEEE. The CDR3 is 13 residues long. This CDR3 is CASSPQGAYEQYF. The CDR3, as DNA: TGTGCCAGCAGCCCACAGGGGGCGTACGAGCAGTACTTC.

The V call is TRBV5-1, the J call TRBJ2-1; possibly TRBD2 for D (6 bases). Per the germline V gene, CDR1 is SGHRS and CDR2 is YFSETQ. CDR3 length: 15 residues. Trimming left V 3 bases short and J 5 bases short, with 15 bases between. CDR3 bases: TGCGCCAGCAGCTCAGGACTAACCATCAACAATGAGCAGTTCTTC. Amino acids: CASSSGLTINNEQFF.

The V gene is TRBV6-5, the J gene TRBJ2-1; 11 bases line up with TRBD2. From germline, CDR1 is MNHEY and CDR2 SVGAGI. The CDR3 loop spans 16 amino acids. J lost 6 bases, V lost 4 bases, and 8 bases had no gene match. Here the CDR3 DNA reads TGTGCCAGCAGTTCCAGGCCTAGCGGGGGGCTCAATGAGCAGTTCTTC. Residues: CASSSRPSGGLNEQFF.

The chain combines TRBV5-1 with TRBJ1-2; 8 bases align to TRBD1. Per the germline V gene, CDR1 is SGHRS and CDR2 is YFSETQ. This CDR3 region has 15 residues. V trimming: 5 bases; J trimming: 4 bases; junction bases outside the gene matches: 10. CDR3 protein: CASRRTGSKGYGYTF. The CDR3 DNA follows: TGCGCCAGCAGAAGGACAGGGAGCAAGGGCTATGGCTACACCTTC.

V and J are TRBV6-1 and TRBJ1-1, with D tentatively TRBD1 (5 bases). Trimming removed 6 bases from V and 2 bases from J, with 10 bases in between. Germline CDR1 MNHNS, CDR2 SASEGT. This CDR3 region has 13 residues. The DNA of the CDR3 is TGTGCCAGCAGATTACAGGCCAACACTGAAGCTTTCTTT. Its translation: CASRLQANTEAFF.

This rearrangement joins TRBV21-1 to TRBJ2-1. TRBV21-1 is described as a pseudogene. The CDR3 covers 14 residues. Written as DNA, the CDR3 is TGTGCCAGCAGCAGGCGATTCTCCTACAATGAGCAGTTCTTC. Encoded protein: CASSRRFSYNEQFF.

V gene TRBV2 combines with J gene TRBJ1-1, with D possibly matching TRBD1 (5 bases). There are 14 residues in the CDR3. From germline, CDR1 is SNHLY and CDR2 FYNNEI. The ends were cut back, 7 bases at V and 1 base at J, with 13 bases in the middle. CDR3: CASTLFGQNTEAFF. The CDR3 DNA reads TGTGCCAGCACCCTTTTCGGACAGAACACTGAAGCTTTCTTT.

This chain joins TRBV27 and TRBJ2-7, with TRBD1 matching over 9 bases. Germline V gene sequence: CDR1 MNHEY, CDR2 SMNVEV (reference sequence). V lost 4 bases and J lost 5; bases outside the gene matches: 9. The CDR3 is 15 amino acids. The CDR3 sequence is CASSSWTGVKDEQYF. In DNA, the CDR3 is TGTGCCAGCAGTTCGTGGACAGGGGTGAAGGACGAGCAGTACTTC.

Here the CDR3 reads CASNSRTGGRDTEAFF. The CDR3 bases are TGTGCCAGTAACTCCAGGACAGGGGGCCGCGACACTGAAGCTTTCTTT. The rearrangement joins TRBV19 to TRBJ1-1, with 11 positions matching TRBD1. Germline V gene sequence: CDR1 LNHDA, CDR2 SQIVND (reference sequence). The V and J ends lost 7 bases and 3 bases, in that order; junction bases with no gene match: 10. The CDR3 is made up of 16 amino acids. Combining the CDR3 with reference TRBV19 and TRBJ1-1 gives the whole variable domain DGGITQSPKYLFRKEGQNVTLSCEQNLNHDAMYWYRQDPGQGLRLIYYSQIVNDFQKGDIAEGYSVSREKKESFPLTVTSAQKNPTAFYLCASNSRTGGRDTEAFFGQGTRLTVV.

J is TRBJ2-1 and V is TRBV13; no firm D call. This CDR3 spans 12 amino acids. Trimming stripped 3 bases from V and 9 bases from J, with 9 bases between. Per the germline V gene, CDR1 is PRHDT and CDR2 is FYEKMQ (reference sequence). CDR3 coding DNA: TGTGCCAGCAGCTTCCGAGGCAGTGAGCAGTTCTTC. Encoded protein: CASSFRGSEQFF.

The chain uses TRBV4-2 and TRBJ1-1; maybe TRBD1 (6 bases). Trimming shortened V by 6 bases and J by 0 bases, and 17 bases separated the two germline ends. The CDR3 covers 16 residues. Germline V lookup: CDR1 LGHNA, CDR2 YNFKEQ. The CDR3 coding sequence is TGTGCCAGCAGGGGGGGCTCCGCCTCAATGAACACTGAAGCTTTCTTT. The encoded protein is CASRGGSASMNTEAFF.

The chain joins TRBV21-1 to TRBJ2-7; TRBD2, the D gene given by the table, was not confirmed from the DNA. TRBV21-1 is an annotated pseudogene. There are 19 residues in the CDR3. The CDR3 region is CASSKETSGGLDEGYEQYF. DNA for the CDR3: TGTGCCAGCAGCAAAGAGACCTCCGGCGGGCTAGATGAGGGCTACGAGCAGTACTTC.

In its sample, this clone was seen once. V is TRBV6-5 and J is TRBJ2-2; D gene uncertain. The CDR3 runs to 11 residues. The germline V gene has CDR1 MNHEY and CDR2 SVGAGI. Trimming took 0 bases from V and 13 from J, leaving 6 bases between them. The CDR3 region is CASSYSLGLFF. In DNA form, the CDR3 reads TGTGCCAGCAGTTACTCCCTGGGGCTGTTTTTT.

This chain joins TRBV19 and TRBJ1-1; D perhaps matches TRBD1 (5 bases). Between the trimmed V and J ends, which lost 1 base and 1 base, there was a span of 10 bases. The CDR3 loop spans 15 amino acids. Germline V gene data show CDR1 as LNHDA and CDR2 as SQIVND (reference sequence). CDR3 sequence (DNA): TGTGCCAGTAGTATAGCGGCAGGGACGAACACTGAAGCTTTCTTT. This gives the protein CASSIAAGTNTEAFF.

The chain employs TRBV9 and TRBJ2-1, with 14 bases identical to TRBD2. The V gene's germline CDR1 is SGDLS and CDR2 YYNGEE. The CDR3 has 16 residues. J lost 5 bases, V lost 4 bases, and 5 bases had no gene match. The CDR3: CASSPRTSGGNNEQFF. CDR3 DNA sequence: TGTGCCAGCAGCCCCCGGACTAGCGGGGGGAACAATGAGCAGTTCTTC.

The chain couples TRBV5-8 to TRBJ1-1; D unresolved. The V end lost 0 bases, the J end lost 1 base, and 7 bases lay between the germline ends. CDR3 length equals 14 residues. Germline CDR1 is SGHTS and CDR2 is YDEGEE. CDR3 sequence: CASSLVGPNTEAFF. The CDR3 bases are TGTGCCAGCAGCTTGGTTGGACCGAACACTGAAGCTTTCTTT.

This rearrangement joins TRBV4-1 to TRBJ2-3; 7 bases agree with TRBD2. The CDR3 runs to 15 residues. CDR1 is MGHRA and CDR2 is YSYEKL in the germline V gene. Losses at the gene ends were 4 bases for V and 2 bases for J; bases not matched to a gene: 6. This chain's CDR3 is CASSRGGRNTDTQYF. In DNA, the CDR3 is TGCGCCAGCAGCCGGGGGGGAAGGAACACAGATACGCAGTATTTT.

The chain has TRBV7-8 and TRBJ2-3; TRBD2 matches at 7 bases. Losses at the gene ends were 1 base for V and 2 bases for J; bases not matched to a gene: 3. Per the germline V gene, CDR1 is SGHVS and CDR2 is FQNEAQ. CDR3 size: 15 residues. The CDR3 bases are TGTGCCAGCAGCTTAGGGACTAGTCCCACAGATACGCAGTATTTT. Translation gives CASSLGTSPTDTQYF.

The chain has TRBV4-1 and TRBJ1-5; D ambiguous. The germline CDR1 and CDR2 sequences are MGHRA and YSYEKL. This CDR3 region has 14 residues. V lost 4 bases and J 3 bases, leaving 10 bases between the germline ends. The CDR3, as DNA: TGCGCCAGCAGCCGAGACGACTTCAATCAGCCCCAGCATTTT. It encodes CASSRDDFNQPQHF.

This clone was recorded once. The chain is built from TRBV7-9 and TRBJ1-1; 7 nucleotides line up with TRBD1. The CDR3 runs 15 residues. Germline assignment: CDR1 SEHNR and CDR2 FQNEAQ (reference sequence). Germline trimming cut 5 bases from V and 1 base from J; bases unmatched to any gene: 7. DNA of the CDR3: TGTGCCAGCAGCCCGTCGGGACAGCCGAACACTGAAGCTTTCTTT. Protein product: CASSPSGQPNTEAFF.